Presented here are 4 T cell receptor beta chains from one specimen sequenced in a study of cytomegalovirus exposure and HLA in healthy donors. Vbeta (60) and Jbeta (13) primers were used in the PCR. Libraries were prepared by immunoSEQ multiplex PCR; TCRdb keeps only in-frame clonotypes and omits some of them. Of 50,000 to 70,000 clones in the sample, 80% were seen once. The source material was PBMCs. The receptors shown here come from a woman in her 40s in good health and CMV-seronegative.

This chain links TRBV28 with TRBJ1-5; 9 bases fit TRBD1. The CDR3 totals 18 residues. Germline loops: CDR1 MDHEN, CDR2 SYDVKM. V dropped 5 bases and J dropped 5; count of bases not matched to a gene: 16. In DNA form, the CDR3 reads TGTGCCAGCAGTAGATGGTTTTTAGGACAGGGGTTAGATCAGCCCCAGCATTTT. It specifies CASSRWFLGQGLDQPQHF.

A few counts support this clone. V and J are TRBV5-1 and TRBJ2-7, with 12 bases aligning to TRBD2. V lost 2 bases, J lost 3 bases, and 6 bases stayed unmatched. This CDR3 comprises 16 residues. Germline lookup yields CDR1 SGHRS and CDR2 YFSETQ. This CDR3 is CASSFLLAGGHYEQYF. CDR3 bases: TGCGCCAGCAGCTTTCTACTAGCGGGAGGACACTACGAGCAGTACTTC. Using reference TRBV5-1 and TRBJ2-7 for the parts outside the CDR3, the full variable domain is KAGVTQTPRYLIKTRGQQVTLSCSPISGHRSVSWYQQTPGQGLQFLFEYFSETQRNKGNFPGRFSGRQFSNSRSEMNVSTLELGDSALYLCASSFLLAGGHYEQYFGPGTRLTVT.

This chain's CDR3 is CASLWGGSGSYNEQFF. DNA of the CDR3: TGTGCCAGCCTCTGGGGCGGGAGCGGGTCCTACAATGAGCAGTTCTTC. The chain recombines TRBV2 with TRBJ2-1, with TRBD2 identical over 7 bases. Germline CDR1 reads SNHLY; CDR2 reads FYNNEI. V was clipped by 8 bases and J by 1 base; unmatched bases: 11. The CDR3 runs 16 residues.

The rearrangement joins TRBV7-2 to TRBJ2-1, with 7 bases fitting TRBD2. The CDR3 sequence is 16 residues long. Losses at the gene ends were 5 bases for V and 2 bases for J; bases not matched to a gene: 9. Germline V gene lookup returns CDR1 SGHTA and CDR2 FQGNSA. This chain's CDR3 is CASSTRSSGTYNEQFF. CDR3 DNA sequence: TGTGCCAGCAGCACCCGCTCTAGCGGTACCTACAATGAGCAGTTCTTC.